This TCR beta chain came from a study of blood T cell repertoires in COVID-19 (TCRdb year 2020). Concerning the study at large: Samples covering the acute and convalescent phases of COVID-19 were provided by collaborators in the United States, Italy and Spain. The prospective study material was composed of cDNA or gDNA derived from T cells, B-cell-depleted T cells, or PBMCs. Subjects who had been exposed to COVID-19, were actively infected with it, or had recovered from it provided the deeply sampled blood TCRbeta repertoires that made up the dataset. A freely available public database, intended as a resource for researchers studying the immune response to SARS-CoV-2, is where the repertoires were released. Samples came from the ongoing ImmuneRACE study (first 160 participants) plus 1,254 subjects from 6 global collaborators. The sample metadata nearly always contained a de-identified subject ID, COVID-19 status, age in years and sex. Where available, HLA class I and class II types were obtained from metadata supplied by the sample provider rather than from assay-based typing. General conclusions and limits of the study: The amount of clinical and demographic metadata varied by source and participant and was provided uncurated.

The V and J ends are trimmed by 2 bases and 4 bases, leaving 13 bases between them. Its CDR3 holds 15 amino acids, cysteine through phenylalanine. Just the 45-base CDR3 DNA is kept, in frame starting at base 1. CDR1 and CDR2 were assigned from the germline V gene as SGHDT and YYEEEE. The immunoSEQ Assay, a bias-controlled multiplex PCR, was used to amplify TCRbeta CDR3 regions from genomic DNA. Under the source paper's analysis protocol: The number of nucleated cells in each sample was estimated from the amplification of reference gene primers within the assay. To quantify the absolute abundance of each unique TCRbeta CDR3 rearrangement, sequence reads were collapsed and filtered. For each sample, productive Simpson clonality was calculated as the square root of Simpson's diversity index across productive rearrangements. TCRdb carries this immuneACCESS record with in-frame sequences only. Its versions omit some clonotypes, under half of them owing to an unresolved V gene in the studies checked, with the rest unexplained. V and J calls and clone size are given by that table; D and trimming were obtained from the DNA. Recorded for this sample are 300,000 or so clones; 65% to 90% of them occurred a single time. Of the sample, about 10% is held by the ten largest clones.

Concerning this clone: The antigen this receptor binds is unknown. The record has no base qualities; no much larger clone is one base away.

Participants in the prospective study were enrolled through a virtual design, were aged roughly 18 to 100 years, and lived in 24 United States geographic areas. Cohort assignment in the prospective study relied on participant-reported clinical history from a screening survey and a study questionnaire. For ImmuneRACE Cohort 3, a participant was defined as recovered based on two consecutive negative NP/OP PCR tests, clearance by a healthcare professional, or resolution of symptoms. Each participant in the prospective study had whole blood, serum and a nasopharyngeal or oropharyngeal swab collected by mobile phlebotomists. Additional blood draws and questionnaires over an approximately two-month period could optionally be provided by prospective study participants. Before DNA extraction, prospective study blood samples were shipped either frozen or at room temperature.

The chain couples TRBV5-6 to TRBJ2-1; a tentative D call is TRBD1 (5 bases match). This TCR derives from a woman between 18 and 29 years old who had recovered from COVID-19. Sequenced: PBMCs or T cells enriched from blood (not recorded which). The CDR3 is CASSFNRWAYNEQFF. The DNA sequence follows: TGTGCCAGCAGCTTCAACAGGTGGGCTTACAATGAGCAGTTCTTC.